This TCR beta chain was sequenced in a study of cytomegalovirus exposure and HLA in healthy donors. The PCR used 60 Vbeta and 13 Jbeta primers. Repertoires were generated with immunoSEQ multiplex PCR, while TCRdb's copy carries only in-frame clones and drops some. The sample yields some 85,000 clones, over 60% seen once. Germline loops: CDR1 SGHNT, CDR2 YENEEA. The V gene end was trimmed by 5 bases and the J gene end by 4 bases; junction bases not matched to a gene: 11. This CDR3 region has 15 residues. The rearrangement uses TRBV11-3 and TRBJ2-7; TRBD1 aligns across 7 bases. Sequencing input: PBMCs. The TCR sequence derives from a woman between 35 and 50 years old in good health and CMV-seropositive. The CDR3 protein is CASSHPRQGPYEQYF. The CDR3 DNA reads as TGTGCCAGCAGCCACCCGAGACAGGGACCTTACGAGCAGTACTTC.